These 27 T cell receptor beta chains came from one sample sequenced in a study of T-cell memory formation after mild COVID-19. TCRdb passed the 5' RACE reads through MiXCR, listing each CDR3 protein once. The sample has 200,000 or so distinct CDR3 sequences; 15% to 20% are singletons. Sequencing was done on a sample of PBMCs or a T cell subset sorted from them (not recorded which). All receptors come from an adult woman who had mild COVID-19 (a few samples of this study predate the infection). Cell type and time point are not known.

This clonotype appeared a few times. J is TRBJ2-5 and V is TRBV20-1, with D unclear. V lost 4 bases and J lost 5, with 11 bases in between. This CDR3 contains 12 residues. Germline lookup yields CDR1 DFQATT and CDR2 SNEGSKA (reference sequence). The CDR3 here is CSATPLGETQYF. Here the CDR3 DNA reads TGCAGTGCTACGCCGCTGGGGGAGACCCAGTACTTC.

Only a few counts were recorded for this clonotype. The chain couples TRBV5-6 to TRBJ2-7; tentative D call: TRBD1 (6 bases). The length of the CDR3 is 14 residues. Per the germline V gene, CDR1 is SGHDT and CDR2 is YYEEEE. Trimming took 1 base from V and 3 from J, leaving 11 bases between them. CDR3 DNA: TGTGCCAGCAGCTTGCCGGGACAAGACTACGAGCAGTACTTC. This sequence encodes CASSLPGQDYEQYF.

The chain employs TRBV29-1 and TRBJ2-3, with D unclear. Looked up from germline, CDR1 is SQVTM and CDR2 is ANQGSEA. The CDR3 covers 14 residues. Trimming cost V 6 bases and J 2 bases, with 15 bases left between them. CDR3 loop: CSVKDGNPTDTQYF. The DNA for the CDR3 is TGCAGCGTCAAGGACGGTAATCCCACAGATACGCAGTATTTT.

In its sample, this clonotype was seen a few times. The chain combines TRBV5-1 with TRBJ2-3; TRBD1 aligns across 7 bases. V dropped 1 base and J dropped 3; count of bases not matched to a gene: 5. CDR1 SGHRS and CDR2 YFSETQ come from the germline V gene. The CDR3 runs to 15 residues. DNA of the CDR3: TGCGCCAGCAGCTTGCCGGGACAGCTTACAGATACGCAGTATTTT. Encoded protein: CASSLPGQLTDTQYF.

Here the CDR3 reads CAWSVRVIGGNGYTF. In DNA form, the CDR3 reads TGTGCCTGGAGTGTACGTGTTATAGGGGGCAATGGCTACACCTTC. The V call is TRBV30, the J call TRBJ1-2, with TRBD1 matching 7 bases. CDR1 and CDR2 from the germline V gene are GTSNPN and SVGIG (reference sequence). The ends lost 0 bases at V and 6 bases at J; junction bases unmatched: 10. This CDR3 spans 15 amino acids.

This clonotype was recorded a few times. The V and J genes are TRBV5-1 and TRBJ1-4, with D perhaps TRBD1 (5 bases). The V gene lost 2 bases and the J gene lost 4 bases, with 18 bases spanning the gap. CDR1 SGHRS and CDR2 YFSETQ come from the germline V gene. The CDR3 contains 17 residues. DNA for the CDR3: TGCGCCAGCAGCTTCGGACAATCTCATGCAGTTAATGAAAAACTGTTTTTT. Translation gives CASSFGQSHAVNEKLFF. Looking up the rest from reference TRBV5-1 and TRBJ1-4 gives the full variable domain: KAGVTQTPRYLIKTRGQQVTLSCSPISGHRSVSWYQQTPGQGLQFLFEYFSETQRNKGNFPGRFSGRQFSNSRSEMNVSTLELGDSALYLCASSFGQSHAVNEKLFFGSGTQLSVL.

A few counts support this clonotype. The V call is TRBV5-1, the J call TRBJ2-3; D perhaps matches TRBD1 (5 bases). Trimming shortened V by 1 base and J by 3 bases, and 9 bases separated the two germline ends. The CDR3 extends over 14 amino acids. Germline CDR1 is SGHRS and CDR2 is YFSETQ. As DNA, the CDR3 is TGCGCCAGCAGCTTGACAGGAAAGACAGATACGCAGTATTTT. It specifies CASSLTGKTDTQYF.

The V call is TRBV7-6, the J call TRBJ1-5, with TRBD1 identical over 9 bases. Germline V gene data show CDR1 as SGHVS and CDR2 as FNYEAQ. V shed 5 bases, J shed 7 bases, and the junction held 9 bases outside the gene matches. This CDR3 spans 15 amino acids. The CDR3 protein is CASSRTGDGLQPQHF. CDR3 nucleotide sequence: TGTGCCAGCAGCCGGACAGGGGATGGCCTCCAGCCCCAGCATTTT.

V is TRBV7-9 and J is TRBJ2-3, with D possibly matching TRBD2 (7 bases). V lost 4 bases, J lost 4 bases, and 15 bases lay in between. Germline assignment: CDR1 SEHNR and CDR2 FQNEAQ (reference sequence). This CDR3 has 15 residues. CDR3 loop: CASSWGGLGADTQYF. In DNA, the CDR3 is TGTGCCAGCAGCTGGGGGGGGCTTGGTGCAGATACGCAGTATTTT.

This rearrangement joins TRBV7-3 to TRBJ2-1, with 7 bases that match TRBD1. Unmatched junction bases numbered 3, after V lost 3 bases and J lost 1 base. The CDR3 contains 15 residues. The V gene's germline CDR1 is SGHTA and CDR2 FQGTGA. The CDR3, as DNA: TGTGCCAGCAGCTTCCGACAGGGTTCCTACAATGAGCAGTTCTTC. This encodes CASSFRQGSYNEQFF. The variable domain in full, completed from reference TRBV7-3 and TRBJ2-1, reads GAGVSQTPSNKVTEKGKYVELRCDPISGHTALYWYRQSLGQGPEFLIYFQGTGAADDSGLPNDRFFAVRPEGSVSTLKIQRTERGDSAVYLCASSFRQGSYNEQFFGPGTRLTVL.

This clonotype occurred a few times. The CDR3 is CASSYPLDRRGRTSEYEQYF. As DNA, the CDR3 is TGTGCCAGCAGTTATCCCCTGGACCGACGAGGGAGGACTAGCGAGTACGAGCAGTACTTC. V gene TRBV6-6 combines with J gene TRBJ2-7; TRBD2 aligns across 9 bases. The trim removed 3 bases at V and 4 bases at J, leaving 22 bases unmatched. The germline V gene has CDR1 MNHNY and CDR2 SVGAGI (reference sequence). The CDR3 has 20 residues.

The chain couples TRBV20-1 to TRBJ2-7; TRBD1 aligns across 9 bases. V trimming: 6 bases; J trimming: 5 bases; junction bases outside the gene matches: 11. Germline CDR1 DFQATT, CDR2 SNEGSKA (reference sequence). The CDR3 runs 14 residues. CDR3: CSAGRDRDVNEQYF. The CDR3 nucleotides are TGCAGTGCGGGCCGGGACAGGGACGTCAACGAGCAGTACTTC.

This clonotype has only a few counts. V gene TRBV20-1 combines with J gene TRBJ1-5; TRBD1 matches at 8 bases. V lost 3 bases and J lost 7; bases outside the gene matches: 5. Germline values: CDR1 DFQATT, CDR2 SNEGSKA (reference sequence). The length of the CDR3 is 13 residues. In nucleotides, the CDR3 is TGCAGTGCTAGGGTGACAGGGGAGCAGCCCCAGCATTTT. Translated: CSARVTGEQPQHF.

The chain employs TRBV4-2 and TRBJ2-1, with 7 bases aligning to TRBD2. The CDR3 has 16 amino acids. Germline lookup yields CDR1 LGHNA and CDR2 YNFKEQ. The V and J ends lost 0 bases and 9 bases, in that order; junction bases with no gene match: 11. The CDR3 region has the DNA TGTGCCAGCAGCCAAGATCTGGCGGGGGTGATGGGTGAGCAGTTCTTC. Protein product: CASSQDLAGVMGEQFF.

The chain combines TRBV9 with TRBJ1-1; 10 bases fit TRBD1. J lost 5 bases, V lost 3 bases, and 4 bases had no gene match. The CDR3 length is 14 residues. CDR1 SGDLS and CDR2 YYNGEE come from the germline V gene. CDR3 sequence: CASSGGTGDTEAFF. CDR3 nucleotide sequence: TGTGCCAGCAGCGGTGGGACAGGGGATACTGAAGCTTTCTTT.

This clonotype was detected a few times. This sequence joins TRBV12-3 or TRBV12-4 and TRBJ2-5; the D gene is possibly TRBD1 (6 bases). The CDR3 is 15 residues long. Deletions cut 1 base from V and 5 bases from J, with 14 bases between. CDR3 sequence: CASSLGNRVSETQYF. CDR3 bases: TGTGCCAGCAGTTTAGGTAACAGGGTATCGGAGACCCAGTACTTC.

This clonotype was counted between two and nine times. The chain combines TRBV7-9 with TRBJ2-7, with D hard to call. The CDR3 is made up of 13 amino acids. V shed 6 bases and J shed 5 bases, with 14 bases lying between them. CDR1 is SEHNR and CDR2 is FQNEAQ in the germline V gene (reference sequence). In DNA, the CDR3 is TGTGCCAGCAGGATGACTGCCACCGACGAGCAGTACTTC. This encodes CASRMTATDEQYF.

This clonotype has more than one count but fewer than ten. V usage is TRBV12-3 or TRBV12-4 and J usage is TRBJ2-7, with D hard to call. The V and J ends lost 3 bases and 5 bases respectively, with 14 bases between them. The CDR3 contains 14 residues. CDR3: CASSLGLARNEQYF. DNA of the CDR3: TGTGCCAGCAGTTTGGGCCTCGCTCGCAACGAGCAGTACTTC.

This chain connects TRBV7-2 to TRBJ2-3; possibly TRBD1 for D (5 bases). Germline CDR1 and CDR2: SGHTA and FQGNSA. The CDR3 runs 13 residues. V lost 6 bases and J lost 5, with 12 bases in between. This chain's CDR3 is CASSRVTGDTQYF. Here the CDR3 DNA reads TGTGCCAGCAGTCGAGTAACAGGAGATACGCAGTATTTT.

In its sample, this clonotype was seen a few times. The V and J genes are TRBV6-5 and TRBJ2-1; D may be TRBD2 (5 bases). Germline CDR1 reads MNHEY; CDR2 reads SVGAGI. V was trimmed by 7 bases and J by 8 bases, leaving 15 bases between them. This CDR3 region has 13 residues. This chain's CDR3 is CASNGMGYDEQFF. In DNA form, the CDR3 reads TGTGCCAGCAACGGGATGGGATATGATGAGCAGTTCTTC.

The sample holds a few counts of this clonotype. The V gene is TRBV18, the J gene TRBJ1-1; 10 bases are shared with TRBD1. CDR1 is KGHSH and CDR2 is LQKENI in the germline V gene. The trim removed 3 bases at V and 2 bases at J, leaving 12 bases unmatched. This CDR3 has 18 residues. The CDR3 here is CASSPLTRTGGPNTEAFF. CDR3 in DNA: TGTGCCAGCTCACCTCTTACCCGGACAGGGGGACCTAACACTGAAGCTTTCTTT.

This clonotype turned up a few times. V and J are TRBV15 and TRBJ1-3, with TRBD1 identical over 9 bases. Germline CDR1 and CDR2: LNHNV and YYDKDF (reference sequence). J was trimmed by 1 base and V by 0 bases; bases with no gene match: 7. The CDR3 sequence is 18 residues long. CDR3 loop: CATSRDHGTGPSGNTIYF. DNA for the CDR3: TGTGCCACCAGCAGAGATCATGGGACAGGGCCTTCTGGAAACACCATATATTTT.

This clonotype was counted only a few times. This chain connects TRBV20-1 to TRBJ2-3, with D uncertain. Germline-derived CDR1 and CDR2 are DFQATT and SNEGSKA (reference sequence). There are 13 residues in the CDR3. CDR3: CRSDDRRTDTQYF. The CDR3 DNA sequence: TGCAGATCAGACGATAGACGCACAGATACGCAGTATTTT.

This sequence joins TRBV27 and TRBJ1-1; TRBD1 aligns across 7 bases. The CDR3 is made up of 16 amino acids. Germline lookup yields CDR1 MNHEY and CDR2 SMNVEV (reference sequence). The V gene end was trimmed by 5 bases and the J gene end by 0 bases; junction bases not matched to a gene: 9. DNA for the CDR3: TGTGCCAGCAGTCAAATCAGGACAGGACTGAACACTGAAGCTTTCTTT. Amino acid sequence: CASSQIRTGLNTEAFF.

This clonotype was counted between two and nine times. The chain joins TRBV14 to TRBJ2-2; TRBD2 is a possible D gene (6 bases). V shed 1 base and J shed 9 bases, with 15 bases lying between them. CDR3 length: 15 amino acids. Germline CDR1 reads SGHDN; CDR2 reads FVKESK. Here the CDR3 reads CASSQASGPVRELFF. CDR3 bases: TGTGCCAGCAGCCAAGCCAGCGGGCCGGTCAGGGAGCTGTTTTTT. Looking up the rest from reference TRBV14 and TRBJ2-2 gives the full variable domain: EAGVTQFPSHSVIEKGQTVTLRCDPISGHDNLYWYRRVMGKEIKFLLHFVKESKQDESGMPNNRFLAERTGGTYSTLKVQPAELEDSGVYFCASSQASGPVRELFFGEGSRLTVL.

This clonotype has at least ten counts. The rearrangement uses TRBV5-1 and TRBJ2-1; 9 nucleotides align to TRBD1. In germline, CDR1 is SGHRS, CDR2 YFSETQ. With 3 bases clipped from V and 3 bases from J, the junction kept 4 bases outside the gene matches. CDR3 size: 15 residues. The CDR3 protein is CASSSGTGRYNEQFF. In DNA, the CDR3 is TGCGCCAGCAGCTCCGGGACAGGGCGCTACAATGAGCAGTTCTTC.

The chain is built from TRBV9 and TRBJ2-2, with 10 bases lining up with TRBD2. V shed 3 bases and J 0 bases; nucleotides not matched to a gene: 14. Per the germline V gene, CDR1 is SGDLS and CDR2 is YYNGEE. The CDR3 loop spans 20 amino acids. CDR3 nucleotide sequence: TGTGCCAGCAGCGGGGGTAGAGCTAGCGGGAGCATCGCGAACACCGGGGAGCTGTTTTTT. Residues: CASSGGRASGSIANTGELFF.